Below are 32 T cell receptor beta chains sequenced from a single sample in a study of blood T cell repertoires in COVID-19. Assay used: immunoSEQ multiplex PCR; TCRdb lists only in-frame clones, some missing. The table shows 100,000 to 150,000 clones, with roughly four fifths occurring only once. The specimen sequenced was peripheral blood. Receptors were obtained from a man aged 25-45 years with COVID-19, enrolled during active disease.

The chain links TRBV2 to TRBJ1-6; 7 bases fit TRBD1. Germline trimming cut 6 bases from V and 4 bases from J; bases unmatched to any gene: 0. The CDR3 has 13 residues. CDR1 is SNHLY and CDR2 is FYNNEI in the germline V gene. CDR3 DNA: TGTGCCAGCAGGGGACAGTATAATTCACCCCTCCACTTT. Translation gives CASRGQYNSPLHF. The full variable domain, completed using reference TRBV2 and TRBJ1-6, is EPEVTQTPSHQVTQMGQEVILRCVPISNHLYFYWYRQILGQKVEFLVSFYNNEISEKSEIFDDQFSVERPDGSNFTLKIRSTKLEDSAMYFCASRGQYNSPLHFGNGTRLTVT.

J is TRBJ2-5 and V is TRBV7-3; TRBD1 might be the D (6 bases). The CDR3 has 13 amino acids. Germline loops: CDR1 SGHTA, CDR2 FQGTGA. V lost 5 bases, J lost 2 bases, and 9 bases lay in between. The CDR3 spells CASSPDRQETQYF. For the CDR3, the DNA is TGTGCCAGCAGCCCGGACAGACAAGAGACCCAGTACTTC.

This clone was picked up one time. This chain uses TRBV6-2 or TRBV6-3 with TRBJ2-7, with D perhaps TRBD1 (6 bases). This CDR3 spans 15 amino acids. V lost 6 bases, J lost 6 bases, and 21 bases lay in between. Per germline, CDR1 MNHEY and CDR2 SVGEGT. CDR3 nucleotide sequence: TGTGCCAGCAGCCGATACCGGGACATTCAGCCCGAGCAGTACTTC. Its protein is CASSRYRDIQPEQYF.

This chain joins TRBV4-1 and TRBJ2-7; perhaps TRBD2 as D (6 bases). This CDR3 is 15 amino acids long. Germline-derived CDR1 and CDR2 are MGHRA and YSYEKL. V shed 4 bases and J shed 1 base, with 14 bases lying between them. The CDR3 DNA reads TGCGCCAGCAGCCTAGGGCTAGCGAGGTCCTACGAGCAGTACTTC. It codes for CASSLGLARSYEQYF.

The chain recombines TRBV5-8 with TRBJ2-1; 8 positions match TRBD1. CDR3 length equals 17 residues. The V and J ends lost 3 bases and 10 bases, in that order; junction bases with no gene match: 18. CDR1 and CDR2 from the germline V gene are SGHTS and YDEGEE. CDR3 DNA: TGTGCCAGCAGCTCCCTCCATAGGGGGACAGGTTTCATCGAGCAGTTCTTC. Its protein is CASSSLHRGTGFIEQFF.

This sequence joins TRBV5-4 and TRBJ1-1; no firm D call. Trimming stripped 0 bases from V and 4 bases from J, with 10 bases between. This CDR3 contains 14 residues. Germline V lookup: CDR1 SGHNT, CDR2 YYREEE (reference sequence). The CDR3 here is CASSLAKEGTEAFF. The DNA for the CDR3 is TGTGCCAGCAGCTTGGCGAAGGAGGGCACTGAAGCTTTCTTT.

CDR3 nucleotide sequence: TGCGCCAGCAGCCAAGACAGGGGTGAAAAACTGTTTTTT. It yields the protein CASSQDRGEKLFF. This chain connects TRBV4-1 to TRBJ1-4, with a possible D match to TRBD1 (6 bases). CDR1 and CDR2 (germline): MGHRA, YSYEKL. The CDR3 covers 13 residues. V was clipped by 0 bases and J by 7 bases, with 6 bases between them.

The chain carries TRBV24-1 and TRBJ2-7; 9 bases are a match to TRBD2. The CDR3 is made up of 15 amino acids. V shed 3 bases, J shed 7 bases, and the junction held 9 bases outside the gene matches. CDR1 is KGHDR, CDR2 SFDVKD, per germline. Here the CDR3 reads CATSDPGVAGEEQYF. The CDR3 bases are TGTGCCACCAGTGATCCCGGAGTAGCGGGAGAAGAGCAGTACTTC.

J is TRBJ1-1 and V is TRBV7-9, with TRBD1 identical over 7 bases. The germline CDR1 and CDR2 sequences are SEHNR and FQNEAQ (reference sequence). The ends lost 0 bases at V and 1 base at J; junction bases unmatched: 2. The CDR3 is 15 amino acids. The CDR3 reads CASSLAAGGNTEAFF. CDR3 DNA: TGTGCCAGCAGCTTAGCTGCAGGGGGGAACACTGAAGCTTTCTTT.

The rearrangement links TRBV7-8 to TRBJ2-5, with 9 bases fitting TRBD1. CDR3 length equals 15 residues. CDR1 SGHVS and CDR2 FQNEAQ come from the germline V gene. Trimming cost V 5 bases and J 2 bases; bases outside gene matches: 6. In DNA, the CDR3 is TGTGCCAGCAGCAACCGGGACAGGGCACAAGAGACCCAGTACTTC. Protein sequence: CASSNRDRAQETQYF.

This chain's CDR3 is CASSSRQGPGHEKLFF. For the CDR3, the DNA is TGTGCCAGCAGCTCGAGACAGGGGCCGGGCCATGAAAAACTGTTTTTT. The rearrangement links TRBV7-2 to TRBJ1-4; 8 nucleotides agree with TRBD1. V lost 4 bases, J lost 6 bases, and 10 bases stayed unmatched. The CDR3 covers 16 residues. Germline-derived CDR1 and CDR2 are SGHTA and FQGNSA. Variable domain in full (rest from reference TRBV7-2 and TRBJ1-4): GAGVSQSPSNKVTEKGKDVELRCDPISGHTALYWYRQSLGQGLEFLIYFQGNSAPDKSGLPSDRFSAERTGGSVSTLTIQRTQQEDSAVYLCASSSRQGPGHEKLFFGSGTQLSVL.

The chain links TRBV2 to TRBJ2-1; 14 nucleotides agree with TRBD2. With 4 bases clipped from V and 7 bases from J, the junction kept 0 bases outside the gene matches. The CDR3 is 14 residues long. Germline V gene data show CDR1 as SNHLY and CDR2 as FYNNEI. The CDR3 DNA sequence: TGTGCCAGCAGTGGGACTAGCGGGAGGAATGAGCAGTTCTTC. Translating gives CASSGTSGRNEQFF.

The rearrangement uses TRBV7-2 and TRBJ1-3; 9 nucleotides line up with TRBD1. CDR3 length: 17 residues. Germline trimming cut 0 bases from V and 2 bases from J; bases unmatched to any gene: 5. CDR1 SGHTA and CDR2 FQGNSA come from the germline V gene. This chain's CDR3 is CASSLARTGGPGNTIYF. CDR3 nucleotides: TGTGCCAGCAGCTTAGCGCGAACAGGGGGCCCTGGAAACACCATATATTTT.

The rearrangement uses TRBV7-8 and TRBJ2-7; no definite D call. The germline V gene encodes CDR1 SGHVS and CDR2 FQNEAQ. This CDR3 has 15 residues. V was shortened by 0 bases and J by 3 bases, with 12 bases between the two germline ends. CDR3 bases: TGTGCCAGCAGCTTAGCGTCGGTAGTCGACTACGAGCAGTACTTC. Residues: CASSLASVVDYEQYF.

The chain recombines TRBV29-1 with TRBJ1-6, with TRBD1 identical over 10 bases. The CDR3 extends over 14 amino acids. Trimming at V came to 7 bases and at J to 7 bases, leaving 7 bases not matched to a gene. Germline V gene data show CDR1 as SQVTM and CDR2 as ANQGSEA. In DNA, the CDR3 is TGCAGCGCCTTGACAGGGGGCGAAAATTCACCCCTCCACTTT. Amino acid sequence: CSALTGGENSPLHF.

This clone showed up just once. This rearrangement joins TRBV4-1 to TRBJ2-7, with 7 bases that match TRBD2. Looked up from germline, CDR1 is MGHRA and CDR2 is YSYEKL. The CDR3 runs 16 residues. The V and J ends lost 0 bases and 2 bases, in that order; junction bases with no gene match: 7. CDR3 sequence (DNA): TGCGCCAGCAGCCAAGATTCGGCGGGAGTAACCTACGAGCAGTACTTC. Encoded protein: CASSQDSAGVTYEQYF.

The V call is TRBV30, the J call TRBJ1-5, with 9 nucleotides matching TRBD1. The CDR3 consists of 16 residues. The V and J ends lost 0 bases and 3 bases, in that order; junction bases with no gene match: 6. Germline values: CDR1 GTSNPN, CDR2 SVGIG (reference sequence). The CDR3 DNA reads TGTGCCTGGAGTGTAGGGACAGGGCCCTTCAATCAGCCCCAGCATTTT. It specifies CAWSVGTGPFNQPQHF.

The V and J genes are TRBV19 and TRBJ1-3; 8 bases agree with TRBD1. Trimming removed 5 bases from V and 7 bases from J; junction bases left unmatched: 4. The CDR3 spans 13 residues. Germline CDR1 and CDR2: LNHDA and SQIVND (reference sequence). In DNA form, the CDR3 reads TGTGCCAGTAGTGCCGGGACAGGCAACACCATATATTTT. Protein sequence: CASSAGTGNTIYF.

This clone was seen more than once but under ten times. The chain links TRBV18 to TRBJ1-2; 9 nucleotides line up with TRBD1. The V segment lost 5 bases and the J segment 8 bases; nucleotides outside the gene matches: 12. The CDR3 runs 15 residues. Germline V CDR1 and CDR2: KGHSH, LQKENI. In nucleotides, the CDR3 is TGTGCCAGCTCAGACCGGGACAGGGACTCGAAAGGCTACACCTTC. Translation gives CASSDRDRDSKGYTF.

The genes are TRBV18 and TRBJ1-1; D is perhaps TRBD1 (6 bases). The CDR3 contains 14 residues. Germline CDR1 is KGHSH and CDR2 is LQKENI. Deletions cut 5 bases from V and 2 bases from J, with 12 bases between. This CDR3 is CASSSIQGNTEAFF. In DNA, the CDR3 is TGTGCCAGCTCATCGATACAGGGTAACACTGAAGCTTTCTTT.

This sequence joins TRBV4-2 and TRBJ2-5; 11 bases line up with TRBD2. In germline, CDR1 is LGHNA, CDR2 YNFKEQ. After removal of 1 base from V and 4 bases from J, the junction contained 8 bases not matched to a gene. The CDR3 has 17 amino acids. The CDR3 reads CASSQVVISGGAETQYF. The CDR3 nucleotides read TGTGCCAGCAGCCAAGTAGTGATTAGCGGGGGGGCAGAGACCCAGTACTTC.

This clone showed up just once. The CDR3, as DNA: TGTGCCAGCAGCCAGGGTATGAACACTGAAGCTTTCTTT. Its translation is CASSQGMNTEAFF. The gene calls are TRBV11-2 and TRBJ1-1; a weak D match, TRBD1 (5 bases). This CDR3 is built from 13 residues. Germline CDR1 SGHAT, CDR2 FQNNGV. Trimming pared 5 bases from V and 0 bases from J, leaving 7 bases between.

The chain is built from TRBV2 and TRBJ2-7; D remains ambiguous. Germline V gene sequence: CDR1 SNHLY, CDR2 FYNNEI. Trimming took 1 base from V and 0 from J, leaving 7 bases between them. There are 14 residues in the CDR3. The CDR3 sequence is CASSEVNNSYEQYF. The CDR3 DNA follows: TGTGCCAGCAGTGAAGTGAACAACTCCTACGAGCAGTACTTC.

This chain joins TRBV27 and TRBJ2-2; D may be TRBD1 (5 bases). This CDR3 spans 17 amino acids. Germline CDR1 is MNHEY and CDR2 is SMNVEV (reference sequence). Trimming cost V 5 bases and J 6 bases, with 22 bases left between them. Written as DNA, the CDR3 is TGTGCCAGCAGTCCGAACGACTTCTTACAGGTCGCCGGGGAGCTGTTTTTT. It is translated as CASSPNDFLQVAGELFF.

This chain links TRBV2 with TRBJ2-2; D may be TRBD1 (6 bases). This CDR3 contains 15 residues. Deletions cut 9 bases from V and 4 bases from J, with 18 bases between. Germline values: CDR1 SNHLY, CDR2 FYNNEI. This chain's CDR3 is CASLLGKGGTGELFF. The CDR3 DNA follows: TGTGCCAGTCTACTGGGCAAAGGGGGCACCGGGGAGCTGTTTTTT.

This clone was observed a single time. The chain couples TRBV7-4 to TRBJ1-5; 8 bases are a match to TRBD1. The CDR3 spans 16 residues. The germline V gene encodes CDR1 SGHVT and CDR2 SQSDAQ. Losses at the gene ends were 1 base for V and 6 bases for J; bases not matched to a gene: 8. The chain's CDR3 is CASSLVPGQVAQPQHF. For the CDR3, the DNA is TGTGCCAGCAGCTTAGTTCCGGGACAGGTCGCTCAGCCCCAGCATTTT.

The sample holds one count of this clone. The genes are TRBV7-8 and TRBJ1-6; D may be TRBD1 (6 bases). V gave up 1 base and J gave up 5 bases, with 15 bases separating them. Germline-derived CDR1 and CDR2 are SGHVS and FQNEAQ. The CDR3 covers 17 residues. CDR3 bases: TGTGCCAGCAGCTTAGGCCCCAGGGGTGGGAATAATTCACCCCTCCACTTT. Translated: CASSLGPRGGNNSPLHF.

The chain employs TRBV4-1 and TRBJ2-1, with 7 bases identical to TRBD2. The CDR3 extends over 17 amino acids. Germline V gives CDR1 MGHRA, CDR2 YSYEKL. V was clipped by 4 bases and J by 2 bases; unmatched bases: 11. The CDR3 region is CASSPPSLGRAYNEQFF. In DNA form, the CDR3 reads TGCGCCAGCAGCCCTCCTTCTCTAGGGAGGGCCTACAATGAGCAGTTCTTC.

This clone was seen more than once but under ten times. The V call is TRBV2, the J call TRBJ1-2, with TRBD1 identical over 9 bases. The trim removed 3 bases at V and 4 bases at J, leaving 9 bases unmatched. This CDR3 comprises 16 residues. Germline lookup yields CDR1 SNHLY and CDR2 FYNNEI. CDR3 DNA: TGTGCCAGCAGTGATGCCACAGGGGGCATTGGCTATGGCTACACCTTC. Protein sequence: CASSDATGGIGYGYTF.

CDR3 amino acids: CASSLAAGQEIEKLFF. The CDR3 bases are TGTGCCAGCAGCTTAGCTGCCGGACAGGAGATAGAAAAACTGTTTTTT. The rearrangement joins TRBV7-9 to TRBJ1-4; 7 bases line up with TRBD1. Germline V CDR1 and CDR2: SEHNR, FQNEAQ (reference sequence). Trimming cost V 0 bases and J 8 bases; bases outside gene matches: 9. There are 16 residues in the CDR3.

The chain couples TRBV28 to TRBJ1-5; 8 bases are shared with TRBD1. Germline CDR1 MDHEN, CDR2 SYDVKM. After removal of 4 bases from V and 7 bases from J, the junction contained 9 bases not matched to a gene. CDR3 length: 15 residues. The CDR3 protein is CASSSSDREDQPQHF. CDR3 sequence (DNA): TGTGCCAGCAGTTCCTCGGACAGGGAGGACCAGCCCCAGCATTTT.

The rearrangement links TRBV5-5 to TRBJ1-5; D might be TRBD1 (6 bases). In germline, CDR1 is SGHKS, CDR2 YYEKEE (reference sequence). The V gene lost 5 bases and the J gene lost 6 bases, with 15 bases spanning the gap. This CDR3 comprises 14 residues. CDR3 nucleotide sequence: TGTGCCAGCAGGGCCTCGATAGGGGGTCAGCCCCAGCATTTT. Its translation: CASRASIGGQPQHF. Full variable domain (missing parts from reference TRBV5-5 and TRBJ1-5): DAGVTQSPTHLIKTRGQQVTLRCSPISGHKSVSWYQQVLGQGPQFIFQYYEKEERGRGNFPDRFSARQFPNYSSELNVNALLLGDSALYLCASRASIGGQPQHFGDGTRLSIL.